These 20 T cell receptor beta chains share one sample of origin, sequenced in a study of blood T cell repertoires in COVID-19. Using immunoSEQ multiplex PCR, the repertoire was profiled, and TCRdb retains in-frame clones only, with some absent. Of 150,000 to 200,000 clones listed, 75% to 90% are singletons. Sequenced sample: peripheral blood. These receptors all come from a woman between 65 and 79 years old with COVID-19, enrolled during active disease.

This clone occurred once. The chain uses TRBV9 and TRBJ2-3, with D possibly matching TRBD2 (5 bases). Germline V gene lookup returns CDR1 SGDLS and CDR2 YYNGEE. The CDR3 is made up of 12 amino acids. The V gene lost 3 bases and the J gene lost 4 bases, with 6 bases spanning the gap. The CDR3 region has the DNA TGTGCCAGCAGCGGGGGAGCAGATACGCAGTATTTT. Translated: CASSGGADTQYF.

V is TRBV7-9 and J is TRBJ1-4; 9 nucleotides align to TRBD1. Germline V lookup: CDR1 SEHNR, CDR2 FQNEAQ (reference sequence). This CDR3 region has 16 residues. The V segment lost 4 bases and the J segment 6 bases; nucleotides outside the gene matches: 9. The CDR3 DNA reads as TGTGCCAGCAGCTGGACGACAGGGGGGGCCTATGAAAAACTGTTTTTT. It is translated as CASSWTTGGAYEKLFF.

This chain connects TRBV30 to TRBJ1-6; tentatively, D is TRBD1 (6 bases). Germline values: CDR1 GTSNPN, CDR2 SVGIG (reference sequence). The CDR3 extends over 11 amino acids. V was pared by 5 bases and J by 7 bases, with 6 bases between. In DNA form, the CDR3 reads TGTGCCTGGGGACAGAATTCACCCCTCCACTTT. This codes for CAWGQNSPLHF.

This CDR3 is CASSSRTGDEKLFF. DNA of the CDR3: TGTGCCAGCAGCTCCCGCACAGGGGATGAAAAACTGTTTTTT. The chain has TRBV7-9 and TRBJ1-4; 7 bases fit TRBD1. The germline V gene has CDR1 SEHNR and CDR2 FQNEAQ (reference sequence). This CDR3 is 14 amino acids long. V shed 4 bases and J 6 bases; nucleotides not matched to a gene: 5.

The gene calls are TRBV27 and TRBJ2-7; 10 bases are a match to TRBD2. CDR1 and CDR2 (germline): MNHEY, SMNVEV (reference sequence). V was clipped by 5 bases and J by 2 bases; unmatched bases: 3. CDR3 length equals 14 residues. The DNA of the CDR3 is TGTGCCAGCAGTAAACTAGCGGGGCCCTACGAGCAGTACTTC. Translation gives CASSKLAGPYEQYF.

The chain uses TRBV9 and TRBJ2-2, with a tentative D call TRBD1 (6 bases). CDR1 and CDR2 (germline): SGDLS, YYNGEE. There are 17 residues in the CDR3. The ends were cut back, 2 bases at V and 1 base at J, with 15 bases in the middle. CDR3 residues: CASSVQWTQGNTGELFF. The CDR3 coding sequence is TGTGCCAGCAGCGTCCAATGGACACAGGGGAACACCGGGGAGCTGTTTTTT.

This chain connects TRBV5-5 to TRBJ2-1, with 7 positions matching TRBD1. The CDR3 consists of 17 residues. The J segment lost 6 bases and the V segment lost 1 base, leaving 13 bases of the junction unmatched. The V gene's germline CDR1 is SGHKS and CDR2 YYEKEE (reference sequence). Written as DNA, the CDR3 is TGTGCCAGCAGCTTGTCACCGACAGGGACGGGCACCAATGAGCAGTTCTTC. It specifies CASSLSPTGTGTNEQFF. Combining the CDR3 with reference TRBV5-5 and TRBJ2-1 gives the whole variable domain DAGVTQSPTHLIKTRGQQVTLRCSPISGHKSVSWYQQVLGQGPQFIFQYYEKEERGRGNFPDRFSARQFPNYSSELNVNALLLGDSALYLCASSLSPTGTGTNEQFFGPGTRLTVL.

The CDR3 DNA reads as TGCAGCATCTCGACAGGGTCCTACGAGCAGTACTTC. Translation gives CSISTGSYEQYF. V and J are TRBV29-1 and TRBJ2-7; 7 nucleotides agree with TRBD1. Looked up from germline, CDR1 is SQVTM and CDR2 is ANQGSEA. J gave up 1 base and V 8 bases, and 5 bases lay outside the gene matches. The CDR3 loop spans 12 amino acids.

The chain has TRBV30 and TRBJ2-1, with D hard to call. Trimming stripped 5 bases from V and 0 bases from J, with 8 bases between. From germline, CDR1 is GTSNPN and CDR2 SVGIG (reference sequence). The CDR3 length is 13 residues. This CDR3 is CAWASFSYNEQFF. The CDR3 DNA reads as TGTGCCTGGGCTTCTTTCTCCTACAATGAGCAGTTCTTC.

The rearrangement joins TRBV5-4 to TRBJ1-2, with a tentative D call TRBD1 (5 bases). V dropped 3 bases and J dropped 0 bases, with 12 bases sitting between them. This CDR3 has 15 residues. CDR1 SGHNT and CDR2 YYREEE come from the germline V gene (reference sequence). In nucleotides, the CDR3 is TGTGCCAGCAGCTCGGGACTTATAGCTAACTATGGCTACACCTTC. Its protein product is CASSSGLIANYGYTF.

This chain links TRBV7-2 with TRBJ2-2; no firm D call. V was shortened by 5 bases and J by 0 bases, with 10 bases between the two germline ends. The V gene's germline CDR1 is SGHTA and CDR2 FQGNSA. This CDR3 comprises 15 residues. Here the CDR3 DNA reads TGTGCCAGCAGCCCTTGGCCCGCGAACACCGGGGAGCTGTTTTTT. Its translation: CASSPWPANTGELFF.

J is TRBJ2-7 and V is TRBV30, with a tentative D call TRBD2 (6 bases). The CDR3 consists of 15 residues. V was clipped by 2 bases and J by 2 bases, with 16 bases between them. Per the germline V gene, CDR1 is GTSNPN and CDR2 is SVGIG (reference sequence). CDR3 DNA: TGTGCCTGGAGTTTTGGGGCTAGCGAACCCTACGAGCAGTACTTC. Its protein is CAWSFGASEPYEQYF.

As for this clone: The same CDR3 arises from other DNA sequences in this sample as well. V and J are TRBV7-2 and TRBJ2-6; possibly TRBD1 for D (5 bases). This CDR3 has 15 residues. V was clipped by 6 bases and J by 0 bases, with 9 bases between them. The V gene's germline CDR1 is SGHTA and CDR2 FQGNSA. The CDR3 nucleotides are TGTGCCAGCAGTCGTGACAGCTCTGGGGCCAACGTCCTGACTTTC. Its protein is CASSRDSSGANVLTF.

The chain combines TRBV19 with TRBJ1-2; 9 nucleotides agree with TRBD1. V lost 0 bases to trimming and J lost 4 bases; unmatched junction nucleotides: 3. Germline V gene data show CDR1 as LNHDA and CDR2 as SQIVND (reference sequence). The CDR3 totals 15 residues. CDR3: CASSIDRDRVYGYTF. The CDR3, as DNA: TGTGCCAGTAGTATAGATCGGGACAGGGTCTATGGCTACACCTTC.

The chain is built from TRBV7-2 and TRBJ2-1; 7 positions agree with TRBD2. Trimming at V came to 5 bases and at J to 9 bases, leaving 10 bases not matched to a gene. Germline V gene lookup returns CDR1 SGHTA and CDR2 FQGNSA. This CDR3 spans 14 amino acids. CDR3 sequence: CASSQPPGGTEQFF. CDR3 DNA sequence: TGTGCCAGCAGCCAGCCCCCGGGGGGTACTGAGCAGTTCTTC.

The gene calls are TRBV6-6 and TRBJ2-5; no definite D call. The germline V and J ends were trimmed by 5 bases and 1 base, with 8 bases remaining between them. The CDR3 spans 13 residues. Germline V gene sequence: CDR1 MNHNY, CDR2 SVGAGI (reference sequence). CDR3 loop: CASSRHIQETQYF. CDR3 nucleotides: TGTGCCAGCAGTCGACACATCCAAGAGACCCAGTACTTC.

V gene TRBV5-6 combines with J gene TRBJ2-2; 8 positions match TRBD1. In germline, CDR1 is SGHDT, CDR2 YYEEEE. V shed 4 bases and J 7 bases; nucleotides not matched to a gene: 12. CDR3 length: 16 residues. CDR3 in DNA: TGTGCCAGCAGCGTTGGACAGGGAGTTTTGATCGGGGAGCTGTTTTTT. Translated, it gives CASSVGQGVLIGELFF.

This chain links TRBV6-5 with TRBJ2-3, with TRBD1 identical over 8 bases. CDR1 is MNHEY and CDR2 is SVGAGI in the germline V gene. The CDR3 runs 15 residues. Trimming cost V 6 bases and J 1 base; bases outside gene matches: 6. CDR3 coding DNA: TGTGCCAGCAGACGCGACAGGGGTGGCACAGATACGCAGTATTTT. It is translated as CASRRDRGGTDTQYF.

This chain joins TRBV12-3 or TRBV12-4 and TRBJ1-6, with D unresolved. Trimming pared 7 bases from V and 9 bases from J, leaving 10 bases between. There are 12 residues in the CDR3. CDR3 DNA sequence: TGTGCCAGCATGGAGGGAAGTTCACCCCTCCACTTT. As protein: CASMEGSSPLHF.

The CDR3 DNA reads as TGTGCCAGCAGCCAAAGGGCAGGGGACAAAGGAAAGACCCAGTACTTC. This sequence encodes CASSQRAGDKGKTQYF. V gene TRBV14 combines with J gene TRBJ2-5; D possibly corresponds to TRBD1 (6 bases). V was trimmed by 2 bases and J by 6 bases, leaving 19 bases between them. This CDR3 is built from 16 residues. The V gene's germline CDR1 is SGHDN and CDR2 FVKESK.